Detailed here is one T cell receptor beta chain. The data stem from a study of blood T cell repertoires in COVID-19. Data came from immunoSEQ multiplex PCR; TCRdb stores just in-frame clones and leaves some out. The data hold under 250,000 clones, with approximately 90% observed a single time. Germline assignment: CDR1 GTSNPN and CDR2 SVGIG (reference sequence). The length of the CDR3 is 15 residues. The trim removed 0 bases at V and 5 bases at J, leaving 7 bases unmatched. This chain connects TRBV30 to TRBJ1-2; 9 bases are a match to TRBD1. This sequence originates from a man between 40 and 49 years old who had recovered from COVID-19. The sample comprised PBMCs or T cells enriched from blood (not recorded which). The DNA of the CDR3 is TGTGCCTGGAGTGTATCGGACAGGGGACCGTATGGCTACACCTTC. This gives the protein CAWSVSDRGPYGYTF. Full variable domain (remainder filled in from reference TRBV30 and TRBJ1-2): SQTIHQWPATLVQPVGSPLSLECTVEGTSNPNLYWYRQAAGRGLQLLFYSVGIGQISSEVPQNLSASRPQDRQFILSSKKLLLSDSGFYLCAWSVSDRGPYGYTFGSGTRLTVV.